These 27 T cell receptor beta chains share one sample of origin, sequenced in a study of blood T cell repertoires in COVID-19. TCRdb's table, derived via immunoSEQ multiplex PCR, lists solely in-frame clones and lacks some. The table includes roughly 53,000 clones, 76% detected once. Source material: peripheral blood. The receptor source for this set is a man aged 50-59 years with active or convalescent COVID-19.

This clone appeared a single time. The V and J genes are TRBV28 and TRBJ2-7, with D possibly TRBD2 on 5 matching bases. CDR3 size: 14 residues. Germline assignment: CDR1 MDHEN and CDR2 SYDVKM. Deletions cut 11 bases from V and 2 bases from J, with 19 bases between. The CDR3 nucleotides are TGTGCCGTTTACGGGATAGACAAACCCTACGAGCAGTACTTC. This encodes CAVYGIDKPYEQYF.

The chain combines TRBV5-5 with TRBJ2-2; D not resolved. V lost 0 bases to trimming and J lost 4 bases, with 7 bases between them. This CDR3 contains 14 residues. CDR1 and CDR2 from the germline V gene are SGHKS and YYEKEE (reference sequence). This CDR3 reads CASSLVYSTGELFF. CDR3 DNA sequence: TGTGCCAGCAGCTTGGTATATTCCACCGGGGAGCTGTTTTTT.

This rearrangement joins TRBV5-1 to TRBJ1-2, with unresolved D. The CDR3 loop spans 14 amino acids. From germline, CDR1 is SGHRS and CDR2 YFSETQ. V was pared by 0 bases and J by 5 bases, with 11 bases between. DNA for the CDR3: TGCGCCAGCAGCTTGGATACGGCCGGGTATGGCTACACCTTC. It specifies CASSLDTAGYGYTF.

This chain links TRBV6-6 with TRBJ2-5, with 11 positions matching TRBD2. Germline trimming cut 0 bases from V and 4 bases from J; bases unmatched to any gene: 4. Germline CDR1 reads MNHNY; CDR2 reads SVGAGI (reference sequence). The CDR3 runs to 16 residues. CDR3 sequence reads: CASSYSLAGGPETQYF. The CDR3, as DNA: TGTGCCAGCAGTTACTCGCTAGCGGGAGGCCCAGAGACCCAGTACTTC.

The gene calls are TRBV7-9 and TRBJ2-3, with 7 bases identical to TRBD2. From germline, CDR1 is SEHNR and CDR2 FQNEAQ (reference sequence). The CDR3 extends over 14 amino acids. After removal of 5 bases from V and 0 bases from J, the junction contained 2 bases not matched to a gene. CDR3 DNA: TGTGCCAGCAGCAGTAGCGGGAGCACAGATACGCAGTATTTT. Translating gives CASSSSGSTDTQYF.

The chain's CDR3 is CASSFPGTGNHF. CDR3 DNA: TGTGCCAGCAGCTTCCCCGGGACAGGGAACCACTTT. This rearrangement joins TRBV5-8 to TRBJ1-6; TRBD1 agrees at 9 bases. J lost 18 bases, V lost 2 bases, and 6 bases had no gene match. This CDR3 has 12 residues. From germline, CDR1 is SGHTS and CDR2 YDEGEE.

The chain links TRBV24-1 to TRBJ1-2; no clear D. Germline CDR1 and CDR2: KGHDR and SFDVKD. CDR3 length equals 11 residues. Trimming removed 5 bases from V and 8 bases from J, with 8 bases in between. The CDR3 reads CATSGGQGYTF. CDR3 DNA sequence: TGTGCCACCAGTGGAGGGCAAGGCTACACCTTC.

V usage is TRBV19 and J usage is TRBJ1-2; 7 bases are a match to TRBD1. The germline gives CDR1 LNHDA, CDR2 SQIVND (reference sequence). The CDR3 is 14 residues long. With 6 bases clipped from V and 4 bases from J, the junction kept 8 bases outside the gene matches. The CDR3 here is CASRAGQSLYGYTF. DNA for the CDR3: TGTGCCAGTAGGGCGGGACAGTCGCTCTATGGCTACACCTTC.

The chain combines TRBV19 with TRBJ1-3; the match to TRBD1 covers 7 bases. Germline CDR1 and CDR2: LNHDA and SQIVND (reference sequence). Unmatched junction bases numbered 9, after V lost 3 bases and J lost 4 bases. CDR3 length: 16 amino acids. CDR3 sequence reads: CASSIVTGSQGNTIYF. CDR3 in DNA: TGTGCCAGTAGTATCGTGACAGGGAGTCAAGGAAACACCATATATTTT.

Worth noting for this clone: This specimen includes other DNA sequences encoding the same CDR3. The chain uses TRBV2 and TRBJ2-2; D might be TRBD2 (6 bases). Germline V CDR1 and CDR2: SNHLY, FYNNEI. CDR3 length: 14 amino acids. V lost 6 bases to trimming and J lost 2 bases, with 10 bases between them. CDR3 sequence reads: CASREGPNTGELFF. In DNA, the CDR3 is TGTGCCAGCAGGGAGGGCCCCAACACCGGGGAGCTGTTTTTT. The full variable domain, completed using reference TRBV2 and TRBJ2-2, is EPEVTQTPSHQVTQMGQEVILRCVPISNHLYFYWYRQILGQKVEFLVSFYNNEISEKSEIFDDQFSVERPDGSNFTLKIRSTKLEDSAMYFCASREGPNTGELFFGEGSRLTVL.

The CDR3 nucleotides are TGTGCCACCAGCAGAGAGGGGCCTATTAATCAGCCCCAGCATTTT. Protein product: CATSREGPINQPQHF. The chain employs TRBV15 and TRBJ1-5; a weak D match, TRBD1 (5 bases). V was cut by 0 bases and J by 4 bases, with 10 bases left in between. CDR3 size: 15 residues. The germline gives CDR1 LNHNV, CDR2 YYDKDF (reference sequence).

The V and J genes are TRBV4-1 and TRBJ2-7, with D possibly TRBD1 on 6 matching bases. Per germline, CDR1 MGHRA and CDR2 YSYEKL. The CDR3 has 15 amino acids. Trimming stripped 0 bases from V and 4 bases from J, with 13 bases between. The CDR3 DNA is TGCGCCAGCAGCCAAGATTCAGGACAGCTATACGAGCAGTACTTC. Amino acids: CASSQDSGQLYEQYF.

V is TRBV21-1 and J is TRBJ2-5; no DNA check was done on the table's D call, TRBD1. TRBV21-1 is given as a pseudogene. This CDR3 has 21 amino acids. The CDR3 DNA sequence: TGTGCCAGCAGCAAAGATCTCAGGGCATATCCGGGACAGGGGGCGCGGGAGACCCAGTACTTC. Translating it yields CASSKDLRAYPGQGARETQYF.

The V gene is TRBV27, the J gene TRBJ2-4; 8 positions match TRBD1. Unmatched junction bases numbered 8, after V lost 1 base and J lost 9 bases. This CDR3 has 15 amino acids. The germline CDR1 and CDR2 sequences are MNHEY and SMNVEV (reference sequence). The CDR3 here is CASSLFTGGSGIQYF. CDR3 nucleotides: TGTGCCAGCAGTTTATTTACAGGGGGGTCGGGCATTCAGTACTTC.

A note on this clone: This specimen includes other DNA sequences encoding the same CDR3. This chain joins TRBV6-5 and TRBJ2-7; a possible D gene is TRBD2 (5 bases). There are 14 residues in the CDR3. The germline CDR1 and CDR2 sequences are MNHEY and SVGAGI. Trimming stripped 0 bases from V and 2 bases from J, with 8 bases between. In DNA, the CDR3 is TGTGCCAGCAGTTACTCCCGAGGGCCCTACGAGCAGTACTTC. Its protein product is CASSYSRGPYEQYF.

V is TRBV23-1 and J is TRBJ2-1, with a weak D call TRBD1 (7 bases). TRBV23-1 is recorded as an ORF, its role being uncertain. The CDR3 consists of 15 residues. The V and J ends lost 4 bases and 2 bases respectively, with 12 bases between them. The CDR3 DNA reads TGCGCCAGCAGTCCCGCAGGGGGGACCTACAATGAGCAGTTCTTC. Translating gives CASSPAGGTYNEQFF.

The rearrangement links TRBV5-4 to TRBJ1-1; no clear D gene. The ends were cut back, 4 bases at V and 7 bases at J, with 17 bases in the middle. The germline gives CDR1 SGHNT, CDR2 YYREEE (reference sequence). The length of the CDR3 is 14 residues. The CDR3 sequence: CASSNPLKTREAFF. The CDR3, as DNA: TGTGCCAGCAGCAACCCGTTGAAGACTCGTGAAGCTTTCTTT.

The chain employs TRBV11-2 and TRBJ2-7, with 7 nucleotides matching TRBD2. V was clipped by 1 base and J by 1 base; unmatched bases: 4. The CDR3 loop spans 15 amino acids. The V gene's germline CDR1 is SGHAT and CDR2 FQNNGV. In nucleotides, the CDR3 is TGTGCCAGCAGCTTAGCCGCGGGAGCTTCCTACGAGCAGTACTTC. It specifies CASSLAAGASYEQYF.

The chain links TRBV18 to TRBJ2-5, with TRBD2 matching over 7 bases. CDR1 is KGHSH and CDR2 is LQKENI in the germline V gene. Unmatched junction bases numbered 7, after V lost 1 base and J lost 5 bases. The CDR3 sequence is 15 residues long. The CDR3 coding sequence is TGTGCCAGCTCACCACAGCAGCGGGGCGGGGAGACCCAGTACTTC. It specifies CASSPQQRGGETQYF.

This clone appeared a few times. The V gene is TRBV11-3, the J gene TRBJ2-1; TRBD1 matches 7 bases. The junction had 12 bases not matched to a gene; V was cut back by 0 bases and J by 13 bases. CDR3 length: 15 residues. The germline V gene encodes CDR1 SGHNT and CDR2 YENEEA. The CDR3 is CASSLDGTESTKQFF. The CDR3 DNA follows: TGTGCCAGCAGCTTAGATGGGACAGAGAGTACTAAACAGTTCTTC. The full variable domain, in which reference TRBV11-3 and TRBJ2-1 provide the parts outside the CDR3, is EAGVVQSPRYKIIEKKQPVAFWCNPISGHNTLYWYLQNLGQGPELLIRYENEEAVDDSQLPKDRFSAERLKGVDSTLKIQPAELGDSAVYLCASSLDGTESTKQFFGPGTRLTVL.

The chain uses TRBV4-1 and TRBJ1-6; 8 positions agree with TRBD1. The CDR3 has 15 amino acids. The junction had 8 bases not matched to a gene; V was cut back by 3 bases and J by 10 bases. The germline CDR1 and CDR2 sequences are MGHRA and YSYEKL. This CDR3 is CASSQTGQGISPLHF. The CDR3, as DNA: TGCGCCAGCAGCCAGACTGGACAGGGAATATCACCCCTCCACTTT.

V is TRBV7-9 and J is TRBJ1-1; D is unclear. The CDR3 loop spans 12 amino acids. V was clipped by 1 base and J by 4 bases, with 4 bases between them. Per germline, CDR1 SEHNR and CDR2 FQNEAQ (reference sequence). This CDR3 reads CASSLGATEAFF. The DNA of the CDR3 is TGTGCCAGCAGCTTAGGGGCCACTGAAGCTTTCTTT.

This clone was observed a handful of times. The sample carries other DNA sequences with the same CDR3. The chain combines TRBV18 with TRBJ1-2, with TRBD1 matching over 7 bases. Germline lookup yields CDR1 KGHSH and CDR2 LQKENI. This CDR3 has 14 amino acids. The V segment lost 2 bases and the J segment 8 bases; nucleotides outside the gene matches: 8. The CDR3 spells CASSPSTGDGGYTF. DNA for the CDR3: TGTGCCAGCTCACCATCAACAGGGGACGGCGGCTACACCTTC.

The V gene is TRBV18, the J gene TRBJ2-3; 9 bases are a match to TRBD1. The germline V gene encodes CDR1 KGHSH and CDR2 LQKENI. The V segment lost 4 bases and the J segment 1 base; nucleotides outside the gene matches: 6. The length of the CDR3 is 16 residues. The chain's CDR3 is CASSRRDRVGTDTQYF. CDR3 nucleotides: TGTGCCAGCTCACGAAGGGACAGGGTAGGCACAGATACGCAGTATTTT.

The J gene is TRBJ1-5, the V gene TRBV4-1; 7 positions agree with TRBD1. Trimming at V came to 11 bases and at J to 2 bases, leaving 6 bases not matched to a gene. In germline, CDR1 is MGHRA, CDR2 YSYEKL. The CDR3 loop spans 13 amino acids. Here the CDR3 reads CAGSTGGNQPQHF. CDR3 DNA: TGCGCCGGTTCAACAGGGGGCAATCAGCCCCAGCATTTT.

CDR3 nucleotides: TGTGCCAGCGCCCGGTGGGGAAACACCATATATTTT. It specifies CASARWGNTIYF. This chain uses TRBV9 with TRBJ1-3; no clear D gene. CDR1 SGDLS and CDR2 YYNGEE come from the germline V gene. Trimming removed 7 bases at V and 4 bases at J, with 9 bases between. CDR3 size: 12 residues.

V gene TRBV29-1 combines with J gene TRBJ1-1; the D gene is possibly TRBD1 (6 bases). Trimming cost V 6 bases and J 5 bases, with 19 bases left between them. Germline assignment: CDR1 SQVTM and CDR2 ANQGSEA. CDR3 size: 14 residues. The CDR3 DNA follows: TGCAGCGTACAAGGGGGGGAAGCACTGACTGAAGCTTTCTTT. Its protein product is CSVQGGEALTEAFF.